These T cell receptor beta chains were read from a single sample in a study of blood T cell repertoires in COVID-19. The protocol was immunoSEQ multiplex PCR, while the TCRdb copy is restricted to in-frame clones and leaves out a portion. The table has 400,000 or so clones, approximately 90% seen once. Sequencing was done on a sample of peripheral blood. The origin of the receptors is a young man with COVID-19, enrolled during active disease. Both conserved end residues are part of each CDR3. The D gene is left open where the match is weak. Clone sizes are given selectively: once, few, many, or a class where the clone is expanded.

d_gene: TRBD1; v_gene: TRBV24-1; abundance: .; j_gene: TRBJ1-2; CDR3aa: CATSETGETHGYTF; CDR3nt: TGTGCCACCAGTGAAACAGGGGAAACCCATGGCTACACCTTC
d_gene: .; v_gene: TRBV3-1/TRBV3-2; abundance: .; j_gene: TRBJ2-2; CDR3aa: CASSQDRNPPGAGANTGELFF; CDR3nt: TGTGCCAGCAGCCAAGATCGGAACCCCCCGGGGGCGGGGGCGAACACCGGGGAGCTGTTTTTT
d_gene: TRBD2; v_gene: TRBV6-1; abundance: .; j_gene: TRBJ2-5; CDR3aa: CASSVFIAGERETQYF; CDR3nt: TGTGCCAGCAGTGTATTTATAGCGGGAGAGAGAGAGACCCAGTACTTC
d_gene: .; v_gene: TRBV10-1; abundance: .; j_gene: TRBJ2-2; CDR3aa: CASSNRGLPNTGELFF; CDR3nt: TGCGCCAGCAGCAACCGAGGACTTCCGAACACCGGGGAGCTGTTTTTT
d_gene: .; v_gene: TRBV10-1; abundance: .; j_gene: TRBJ2-7; CDR3aa: CAVKGPYEQYF; CDR3nt: TGCGCCGTAAAGGGGCCGTACGAGCAGTACTTC
d_gene: TRBD2; v_gene: TRBV9; abundance: .; j_gene: TRBJ2-3; CDR3aa: CASSPRQNSGSTDTQYF; CDR3nt: TGTGCCAGCAGCCCCCGACAAAATAGCGGGAGCACAGATACGCAGTATTTT
d_gene: .; v_gene: TRBV19; abundance: .; j_gene: TRBJ1-4; CDR3aa: CASSLGLFEKLFF; CDR3nt: TGTGCCAGTAGTCTCGGACTTTTTGAAAAACTGTTTTTT
d_gene: TRBD1; v_gene: TRBV5-1; abundance: .; j_gene: TRBJ1-4; CDR3aa: CASSATGTGGEKLFF; CDR3nt: TGCGCCAGCAGCGCAACCGGGACAGGGGGCGAAAAACTGTTTTTT
d_gene: TRBD1; v_gene: TRBV7-3; abundance: .; j_gene: TRBJ2-2; CDR3aa: CASSLQGADTGELFF; CDR3nt: TGTGCCAGCAGCCTACAGGGGGCAGACACCGGGGAGCTGTTTTTT
d_gene: TRBD1; v_gene: TRBV5-1; abundance: .; j_gene: TRBJ1-6; CDR3aa: CASSGDRGNSPLHF; CDR3nt: TGCGCCAGCAGCGGGGACAGGGGAAATTCACCCCTCCACTTT
d_gene: .; v_gene: TRBV5-6; abundance: .; j_gene: TRBJ2-7; CDR3aa: CASSLLRADYEQYF; CDR3nt: TGTGCCAGCAGCTTGCTCAGGGCAGACTACGAGCAGTACTTC
d_gene: .; v_gene: TRBV27; abundance: once; j_gene: TRBJ2-5; CDR3aa: CASSFSRYQETQYF; CDR3nt: TGTGCCAGCAGTTTTAGTAGATACCAAGAGACCCAGTACTTC
d_gene: TRBD1; v_gene: TRBV3-1/TRBV3-2; abundance: .; j_gene: TRBJ2-2; CDR3aa: CASSRPGQGTRDTGELFF; CDR3nt: TGTGCCAGCAGCCGGCCGGGACAGGGCACCCGAGATACCGGGGAGCTGTTTTTT
d_gene: TRBD1; v_gene: TRBV7-9; abundance: few; j_gene: TRBJ1-2; CDR3aa: CASSLAGQGDGYTF; CDR3nt: TGTGCCAGCAGCTTAGCGGGACAGGGGGATGGCTACACCTTC
d_gene: TRBD2; v_gene: TRBV7-9; abundance: .; j_gene: TRBJ2-1; CDR3aa: CASSLEPSGPLDEQFF; CDR3nt: TGTGCCAGCAGCTTAGAACCTAGCGGGCCCCTAGATGAGCAGTTCTTC
d_gene: .; v_gene: TRBV5-1; abundance: .; j_gene: TRBJ2-7; CDR3aa: CASRGSPYEQYF; CDR3nt: TGCGCCAGCCGGGGGAGTCCCTACGAGCAGTACTTC
d_gene: TRBD1; v_gene: TRBV12-3/TRBV12-4; abundance: once; j_gene: TRBJ1-5; CDR3aa: CASRGTVRQPQHF; CDR3nt: TGTGCCAGCAGGGGGACAGTTCGCCAGCCCCAGCATTTT
d_gene: TRBD1; v_gene: TRBV9; abundance: .; j_gene: TRBJ1-4; CDR3aa: CASSSEGQGREILEKLFF; CDR3nt: TGTGCCAGCAGCTCAGAAGGACAGGGGCGAGAGATTTTGGAAAAACTGTTTTTT
d_gene: TRBD2; v_gene: TRBV11-2; abundance: .; j_gene: TRBJ2-1; CDR3aa: CASSLLGGRSYNEQFF; CDR3nt: TGTGCCAGCAGCTTACTCGGCGGGAGATCCTACAATGAGCAGTTCTTC
d_gene: .; v_gene: TRBV9; abundance: .; j_gene: TRBJ2-5; CDR3aa: CASSVDGSTGAETQYF; CDR3nt: TGTGCCAGCAGCGTAGATGGGTCTACAGGAGCGGAGACCCAGTACTTC
d_gene: .; v_gene: TRBV5-1; abundance: .; j_gene: TRBJ1-1; CDR3aa: CASSLETGMNTEAFF; CDR3nt: TGCGCCAGCAGCTTAGAGACAGGCATGAACACTGAAGCTTTCTTT
d_gene: TRBD1; v_gene: TRBV7-9; abundance: .; j_gene: TRBJ1-2; CDR3aa: CASSKQGVGYTF; CDR3nt: TGTGCCAGCAGCAAACAGGGGGTTGGCTACACCTTC
d_gene: TRBD2; v_gene: TRBV7-6; abundance: .; j_gene: TRBJ2-1; CDR3aa: CASSLAPLGGGRDEQFF; CDR3nt: TGTGCCAGCAGCTTAGCGCCCCTCGGGGGGGGGAGGGATGAGCAGTTCTTC
d_gene: .; v_gene: TRBV23-1; abundance: .; j_gene: TRBJ2-7; CDR3aa: CASSQTDRDRWGTYEQYF; CDR3nt: TGCGCCAGCAGTCAAACGGACCGAGACAGGTGGGGTACCTACGAGCAGTACTTC
d_gene: TRBD2; v_gene: TRBV28; abundance: .; j_gene: TRBJ2-7; CDR3aa: CASGLAENYEQYF; CDR3nt: TGTGCCAGCGGACTAGCGGAGAACTACGAGCAGTACTTC
d_gene: TRBD1; v_gene: TRBV6-1; abundance: .; j_gene: TRBJ2-3; CDR3aa: CASSEGQGADTQYF; CDR3nt: TGTGCCAGCAGTGAAGGACAGGGGGCAGATACGCAGTATTTT
d_gene: .; v_gene: TRBV19; abundance: .; j_gene: TRBJ1-3; CDR3aa: CASSIDRNTIYF; CDR3nt: TGTGCCAGTAGTATCGACAGAAACACCATATATTTT
d_gene: .; v_gene: TRBV10-1; abundance: .; j_gene: TRBJ1-1; CDR3aa: CASSGRRGTTEAFF; CDR3nt: TGCGCCAGCAGTGGCCGGAGGGGTACGACTGAAGCTTTCTTT
d_gene: .; v_gene: TRBV15; abundance: .; j_gene: TRBJ2-3; CDR3aa: CATSRETYPDTQYF; CDR3nt: TGTGCCACCAGCAGGGAGACGTACCCAGATACGCAGTATTTT
d_gene: TRBD2; v_gene: TRBV7-2; abundance: .; j_gene: TRBJ2-3; CDR3aa: CASSLSTGGLVTDTQYF; CDR3nt: TGTGCCAGCAGCTTATCGACGGGAGGCCTCGTCACAGATACGCAGTATTTT
d_gene: TRBD1; v_gene: TRBV5-1; abundance: .; j_gene: TRBJ1-3; CDR3aa: CASSAGDREVSGNTIYF; CDR3nt: TGCGCCAGCAGCGCGGGGGACAGGGAAGTCTCTGGAAACACCATATATTTT
d_gene: TRBD1; v_gene: TRBV19; abundance: .; j_gene: TRBJ2-7; CDR3aa: CASSPTPGQGSYEQYF; CDR3nt: TGTGCCAGCAGCCCGACACCGGGACAGGGTTCCTACGAGCAGTACTTC
d_gene: TRBD1; v_gene: TRBV11-2; abundance: .; j_gene: TRBJ2-2; CDR3aa: CASRRTGGPGELFF; CDR3nt: TGTGCCAGCAGACGGACAGGGGGGCCCGGGGAGCTGTTTTTT
d_gene: .; v_gene: TRBV4-1; abundance: .; j_gene: TRBJ1-1; CDR3aa: CASSQDPVLRETEAFF; CDR3nt: TGCGCCAGCAGCCAAGATCCGGTGCTCAGGGAAACTGAAGCTTTCTTT
d_gene: TRBD1; v_gene: TRBV24-1; abundance: .; j_gene: TRBJ2-3; CDR3aa: CATSGTGVGDTQYF; CDR3nt: TGTGCCACCAGTGGGACAGGGGTGGGAGATACGCAGTATTTT
d_gene: .; v_gene: TRBV18; abundance: .; j_gene: TRBJ1-6; CDR3aa: CASSPPYGNNSPLHF; CDR3nt: TGTGCCAGCTCACCACCGTACGGGAATAATTCACCCCTCCACTTT
d_gene: .; v_gene: TRBV20-1; abundance: .; j_gene: TRBJ2-7; CDR3aa: CSASYSSYEQYF; CDR3nt: TGCAGTGCTAGTTACAGTTCCTACGAGCAGTACTTC
d_gene: TRBD1; v_gene: TRBV20-1; abundance: few; j_gene: TRBJ2-6; CDR3aa: CSASPQGAGGANVLTF; CDR3nt: TGCAGTGCTAGTCCACAGGGGGCGGGGGGGGCCAACGTCCTGACTTTC
d_gene: TRBD2; v_gene: TRBV11-3; abundance: once; j_gene: TRBJ2-7; CDR3aa: CASSPRSGRSNYEQYF; CDR3nt: TGTGCCAGCAGCCCTCGTAGCGGGAGATCCAACTACGAGCAGTACTTC
d_gene: .; v_gene: TRBV7-6; abundance: .; j_gene: TRBJ2-2; CDR3aa: CASSLEPEGAGELFF; CDR3nt: TGTGCCAGCAGCTTAGAGCCGGAAGGGGCCGGGGAGCTGTTTTTT
d_gene: .; v_gene: TRBV9; abundance: .; j_gene: TRBJ2-7; CDR3aa: CASSVGISGQAYEQYF; CDR3nt: TGTGCCAGCAGCGTAGGGATAAGCGGTCAAGCCTACGAGCAGTACTTC
d_gene: TRBD1; v_gene: TRBV5-6; abundance: .; j_gene: TRBJ1-6; CDR3aa: CASREGDRGDSPLHF; CDR3nt: TGTGCCAGCAGGGAAGGGGACAGGGGAGACTCACCCCTCCACTTT
d_gene: .; v_gene: TRBV19; abundance: once; j_gene: TRBJ1-5; CDR3aa: CASSIRPQGSNQPQHF; CDR3nt: TGTGCCAGTAGTATACGGCCCCAGGGGAGCAATCAGCCCCAGCATTTT
d_gene: TRBD1; v_gene: TRBV11-3; abundance: .; j_gene: TRBJ2-7; CDR3aa: CASSTYGTVSSYEQYF; CDR3nt: TGTGCCAGCAGCACTTATGGGACAGTGAGCTCCTACGAGCAGTACTTC
d_gene: .; v_gene: TRBV6-5; abundance: .; j_gene: TRBJ2-1; CDR3aa: CASSSVTSPNEQFF; CDR3nt: TGTGCCAGCAGCTCCGTCACTAGCCCCAATGAGCAGTTCTTC
d_gene: .; v_gene: TRBV7-9; abundance: few; j_gene: TRBJ1-4; CDR3aa: CASSLVLSTNEKLFF; CDR3nt: TGTGCCAGCAGCTTAGTCTTAAGCACTAATGAAAAACTGTTTTTT
d_gene: .; v_gene: TRBV27; abundance: .; j_gene: TRBJ2-7; CDR3aa: CASSPRSGEQYF; CDR3nt: TGTGCCAGCAGTCCCCGCTCCGGCGAGCAGTACTTC
d_gene: .; v_gene: TRBV18; abundance: .; j_gene: TRBJ1-2; CDR3aa: CASSPGQDYGYTF; CDR3nt: TGTGCCAGCTCACCAGGCCAGGACTATGGCTACACCTTC
d_gene: TRBD2; v_gene: TRBV19; abundance: .; j_gene: TRBJ2-7; CDR3aa: CASSNGRGQYF; CDR3nt: TGTGCCAGTAGTAATGGGAGGGGCCAGTACTTC
d_gene: TRBD2; v_gene: TRBV7-2; abundance: .; j_gene: TRBJ2-2; CDR3aa: CASSFYAGGNTGELFF; CDR3nt: TGTGCCAGCAGCTTTTACGCGGGAGGTAACACCGGGGAGCTGTTTTTT
d_gene: TRBD2; v_gene: TRBV6-2/TRBV6-3; abundance: .; j_gene: TRBJ2-3; CDR3aa: CASSSPPRGGSTDTQYF; CDR3nt: TGTGCCAGCAGCTCCCCTCCGCGGGGGGGGAGCACAGATACGCAGTATTTT
d_gene: .; v_gene: TRBV6-5; abundance: .; j_gene: TRBJ1-5; CDR3aa: CASSLGQTNQPQHF; CDR3nt: TGTGCCAGCAGTCTCGGACAGACCAATCAGCCCCAGCATTTT
d_gene: .; v_gene: TRBV23-1; abundance: once; j_gene: TRBJ1-4; CDR3aa: CASSQPYGATNEKLFF; CDR3nt: TGCGCCAGCAGTCAGCCCTACGGGGCAACTAATGAAAAACTGTTTTTT
d_gene: .; v_gene: TRBV5-1; abundance: .; j_gene: TRBJ2-3; CDR3aa: CASSLATTSTDTQYF; CDR3nt: TGCGCCAGCAGCTTGGCGACGACTAGCACAGATACGCAGTATTTT
d_gene: .; v_gene: TRBV21-1; abundance: .; j_gene: TRBJ2-7; CDR3aa: CASSIQQGQGGRLYEQYF; CDR3nt: TGTGCCAGCAGCATTCAGCAGGGGCAAGGTGGACGGTTATACGAGCAGTACTTC
d_gene: .; v_gene: TRBV27; abundance: .; j_gene: TRBJ1-4; CDR3aa: CASSPGHLSEKLFF; CDR3nt: TGTGCCAGCAGTCCGGGACACCTCTCCGAAAAACTGTTTTTT
d_gene: .; v_gene: TRBV11-2; abundance: .; j_gene: TRBJ2-1; CDR3aa: CASSLALNEQFF; CDR3nt: TGTGCCAGCAGCTTAGCACTCAATGAGCAGTTCTTC
d_gene: .; v_gene: TRBV19; abundance: .; j_gene: TRBJ1-3; CDR3aa: CATRKTGQGNTIYF; CDR3nt: TGTGCCACTCGAAAAACGGGACAAGGAAACACCATATATTTT